The 17 T cell receptor beta chains below were found in one sample sequenced in a study of blood T cells in healthy people across ages. It was with a sample-barcoded 5' primer and a J-beta primer mix that a second PCR of roughly 6 to 11 cycles was run. From the 5' RACE reads, TCRdb called clonotypes with MiXCR, one entry per CDR3 protein. Of more than 1,400,000 distinct CDR3 sequences in the sample, 42% were seen once. Sequencing was performed on blood. All receptors come from a woman under 30 in good health.

The chain has TRBV9 and TRBJ2-1; 8 nucleotides align to TRBD1. Trimming at V came to 2 bases and at J to 8 bases, leaving 15 bases not matched to a gene. The V gene's germline CDR1 is SGDLS and CDR2 YYNGEE. There are 17 residues in the CDR3. Written as DNA, the CDR3 is TGTGCCAGCAGCGTCACTCAGACCAGGGGGCATTACGATGAGCAGTTCTTC. Its translation is CASSVTQTRGHYDEQFF.

In the case of this clonotype: At one end, the junction sequence differs from germline, possibly due to a read error. The rearrangement links TRBV18 to TRBJ2-3; 7 bases are a match to TRBD1. CDR1 and CDR2 from the germline V gene are KGHSH and LQKENI. This CDR3 region has 17 residues. In nucleotides, the CDR3 is TGTGCCGGCTCACCACAGGTGGGACAGCAGCCCACAGATACGCAGTATTTT. Translation gives CAGSPQVGQQPTDTQYF.

Note on this clonotype: The germline gene is not matched at one end of the junction; a read error may be the cause. J is TRBJ2-1 and V is TRBV7-3, with 13 positions matching TRBD2. CDR1 and CDR2 from the germline V gene are SGHTA and FQGTGA. The CDR3 contains 18 residues. This CDR3 is CARSLRPTSGGQNNEQFF. The CDR3 DNA is TGTGCCAGGAGCTTAAGGCCGACTAGCGGGGGGCAAAACAATGAGCAGTTCTTC.

This clonotype was detected once. This chain uses TRBV30 with TRBJ1-6; D call uncertain. Trimming stripped 5 bases from V and 9 bases from J, with 14 bases between. The germline V gene encodes CDR1 GTSNPN and CDR2 SVGIG (reference sequence). CDR3 length equals 13 residues. The CDR3 DNA reads TGTGCCTGGTCTTCGTACACTGTTTCACCCCTCCACTTT. It specifies CAWSSYTVSPLHF.

This clonotype showed up just a few times. The chain combines TRBV12-3 or TRBV12-4 with TRBJ2-1; TRBD2 matches 13 bases. The junction had 6 bases not matched to a gene; V was cut back by 5 bases and J by 8 bases. The CDR3 loop spans 15 amino acids. DNA of the CDR3: TGTGCCAGCAGTCAGACTAGCGGGGGGTTCGATGAGCAGTTCTTC. This codes for CASSQTSGGFDEQFF.

This CDR3 is CIPSGGAETQYF. Written as DNA, the CDR3 is TGCATCCCCTCAGGGGGGGCAGAGACCCAGTACTTC. This chain uses TRBV20-1 with TRBJ2-5; TRBD1 or TRBD2 may be the D gene (7 bases each). The CDR3 runs 12 residues. Germline values: CDR1 DFQATT, CDR2 SNEGSKA (reference sequence).

This chain joins TRBV20-1 and TRBJ2-1; either TRBD1 or TRBD2 may supply D (6 bases each). The germline V gene encodes CDR1 DFQATT and CDR2 SNEGSKA (reference sequence). Trimming took 7 bases from V and 5 from J, leaving 24 bases between them. The CDR3 spans 16 residues. The CDR3 DNA reads as TGCAGTGGCCCCTCGGGGGCCCCCCCCCTTAACAATGAGCAGTTCTTC. It specifies CSGPSGAPPLNNEQFF.

The chain couples TRBV3-1 to TRBJ2-5; no clear D gene. There are 14 residues in the CDR3. In germline, CDR1 is LGHDT, CDR2 YNNKEL (reference sequence). V lost 4 bases and J lost 5, with 14 bases in between. CDR3 amino acids: CASSPERGDETQYF. Written as DNA, the CDR3 is TGTGCCAGCAGCCCAGAAAGAGGCGACGAGACCCAGTACTTC.

This chain joins TRBV2 and TRBJ1-4, with TRBD1 identical over 7 bases. Germline V gene sequence: CDR1 SNHLY, CDR2 FYNNEI. Trimming took 8 bases from V and 7 from J; bases not matched to a gene: 4. There are 12 residues in the CDR3. The CDR3 sequence: CASGGTAEKLFF. The CDR3 DNA follows: TGTGCCAGCGGTGGGACAGCTGAAAAACTGTTTTTT.

The chain recombines TRBV27 with TRBJ1-2, with TRBD1 identical over 10 bases. This CDR3 is built from 14 residues. The germline V gene has CDR1 MNHEY and CDR2 SMNVEV (reference sequence). The ends lost 3 bases at V and 6 bases at J; junction bases unmatched: 4. The CDR3 coding sequence is TGTGCCAGCAGTTTGACAGGGGGCGCGAATGGCTACACCTTC. Encoded protein: CASSLTGGANGYTF.

The chain combines TRBV13 with TRBJ2-7; D gene uncertain. Trimming stripped 5 bases from V and 0 bases from J, with 11 bases between. The length of the CDR3 is 14 residues. Germline values: CDR1 PRHDT, CDR2 FYEKMQ (reference sequence). CDR3 in DNA: TGTGCCAGCAGCCCTAAAGGGTACTCCTACGAGCAGTACTTC. It translates to CASSPKGYSYEQYF.

V usage is TRBV6-5 and J usage is TRBJ2-6; perhaps TRBD1 as D (5 bases). This CDR3 comprises 16 residues. V was shortened by 6 bases and J by 0 bases, with 12 bases between the two germline ends. Germline V lookup: CDR1 MNHEY, CDR2 SVGAGI. CDR3 sequence: CASRLTGPSGANVLTF. Here the CDR3 DNA reads TGTGCCAGCAGGCTCACAGGACCCTCTGGGGCCAACGTCCTGACTTTC.

This sequence joins TRBV12-3 or TRBV12-4 and TRBJ1-2, with 7 bases that match TRBD1. CDR3 size: 15 residues. V shed 0 bases and J 3 bases; nucleotides not matched to a gene: 4. The CDR3 loop is CASSLAGTDHYGYTF. In DNA, the CDR3 is TGTGCCAGCAGTTTAGCCGGGACAGACCACTATGGCTACACCTTC.

The rearrangement links TRBV4-1 to TRBJ2-1, with D hard to call. Between the trimmed V and J ends, which lost 0 bases and 4 bases, there was a span of 13 bases. CDR3 length: 16 residues. Germline lookup yields CDR1 MGHRA and CDR2 YSYEKL. The CDR3 sequence: CASSQEALALYNEQFF. Here the CDR3 DNA reads TGCGCCAGCAGCCAAGAAGCGTTGGCTCTTTACAATGAGCAGTTCTTC.

This clonotype has just one count. The J gene is TRBJ1-2, the V gene TRBV12-3 or TRBV12-4; 8 positions agree with TRBD1. V dropped 6 bases and J dropped 4; count of bases not matched to a gene: 7. CDR3 length: 14 residues. CDR3 sequence (DNA): TGTGCCAGCAGCCAAAAGGGGACAGGCTATGGCTACACCTTC. Protein sequence: CASSQKGTGYGYTF.

The V and J genes are TRBV30 and TRBJ2-1; 8 bases are shared with TRBD1. V gave up 3 bases and J gave up 4 bases; unmatched junction bases: 8. Germline V lookup: CDR1 GTSNPN, CDR2 SVGIG (reference sequence). The CDR3 has 15 amino acids. CDR3 loop: CAWSIDRGQYNEQFF. For the CDR3, the DNA is TGTGCCTGGAGCATTGACAGGGGCCAGTACAATGAGCAGTTCTTC.

The chain has TRBV5-1 and TRBJ2-3, with 7 positions matching TRBD1. The CDR3 has 14 amino acids. Germline lookup yields CDR1 SGHRS and CDR2 YFSETQ. V dropped 4 bases and J dropped 6; count of bases not matched to a gene: 8. Here the CDR3 DNA reads TGCGCCAGCAGCACCGGGACAGCCCCGGATACGCAGTATTTT. It codes for CASSTGTAPDTQYF.